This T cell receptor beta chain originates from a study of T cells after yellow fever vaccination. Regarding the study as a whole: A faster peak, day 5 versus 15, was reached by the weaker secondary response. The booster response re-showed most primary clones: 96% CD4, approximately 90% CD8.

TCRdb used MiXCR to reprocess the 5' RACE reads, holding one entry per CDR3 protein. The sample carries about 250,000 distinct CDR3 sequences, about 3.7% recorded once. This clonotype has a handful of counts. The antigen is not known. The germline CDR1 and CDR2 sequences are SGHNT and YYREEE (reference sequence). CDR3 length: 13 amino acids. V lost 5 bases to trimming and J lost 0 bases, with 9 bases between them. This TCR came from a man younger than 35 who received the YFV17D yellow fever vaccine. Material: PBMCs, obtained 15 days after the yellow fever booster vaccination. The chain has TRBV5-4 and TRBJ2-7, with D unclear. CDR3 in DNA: TGTGCCAGCAGTATTGTGACCTCCTACGAGCAGTACTTC. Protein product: CASSIVTSYEQYF.